Sequencing of this T cell receptor (beta chain) was carried out in a study of T cells in Graves' hyperthyroidism and ophthalmopathy. General study findings and limits: Ophthalmopathy and stable hyperthyroidism were separated by a 13 V-J model. Progression to ophthalmopathy was predicted a median of roughly 6.6 months early.

This CDR3 region has 14 residues. The V gene lost 3 bases and the J gene lost 4 bases, with 11 bases spanning the gap. Germline lookup yields CDR1 SGHDN and CDR2 FVKESK. With respect to this clonotype: Its antigen is still unknown.

Fresh peripheral blood, approximately 10 ml, yielded the PBMCs. Amplification yielded TCR beta CDR3 regions, with RNA transcripts as the source. HTBI primers were used for first-round RT-PCR of the TCR CDR3. Using its own MiXCR run on the multiplex PCR reads, TCRdb lists one record per CDR3 protein. The sample shows hundreds of thousands of distinct CDR3 sequences, less than 25% of them seen only once. The sample was blood. This chain connects TRBV14 to TRBJ2-3, with D tentatively TRBD1 or TRBD2 (6 bases each). The receptor comes from a man aged 25-40 years with Graves' ophthalmopathy. CDR3 loop: CASSHGGRADTQYF. DNA of the CDR3: TGTGCCAGCAGCCACGGGGGCCGCGCAGATACGCAGTATTTT.